Below are 13 T cell receptor beta chains sequenced from a single sample in a study of shared clonotypes between healthy human individuals. Here immunoSEQ multiplex PCR was the method, and the copy in TCRdb shows in-frame clones only, minus some. This sample has some 2 million clones; roughly 94% occur once, and the top ten carry roughly 1.1%. Naive CD8 populations comprised CD45RO-negative cells positively selected for CCR7, excluding terminally differentiated effector memory CD45RA+ cells. Sequences were obtained from naive CD8+ T cells sorted from blood. The receptor set was obtained from a man in his late teens or twenties in good health.

The V call is TRBV9, the J call TRBJ2-2, with 9 bases matching TRBD2. The V segment lost 4 bases and the J segment 9 bases; nucleotides outside the gene matches: 10. The CDR3 has 15 residues. Germline CDR1 and CDR2: SGDLS and YYNGEE. CDR3 nucleotide sequence: TGTGCCAGCAGCCCCGCCGGTAGCGGGAGCAGGGAGCTGTTTTTT. It specifies CASSPAGSGSRELFF.

This clone is a singleton in its sample. This chain links TRBV9 with TRBJ2-1, with TRBD2 matching 8 bases. The V gene's germline CDR1 is SGDLS and CDR2 YYNGEE. The ends lost 3 bases at V and 7 bases at J; junction bases unmatched: 9. The CDR3 is 15 amino acids. The CDR3 DNA reads as TGTGCCAGCAGCGAGACTAGCGCTGGGAATAATGAGCAGTTCTTC. This codes for CASSETSAGNNEQFF.

This clone was recorded only once. The rearrangement uses TRBV7-9 and TRBJ2-7; the match to TRBD2 covers 8 bases. The trim removed 1 base at V and 5 bases at J, leaving 7 bases unmatched. This CDR3 is 15 amino acids long. Germline CDR1 reads SEHNR; CDR2 reads FQNEAQ (reference sequence). CDR3 nucleotide sequence: TGTGCCAGCAGCTTAGGGTCAACGGGAGGGCACGAGCAGTACTTC. It yields the protein CASSLGSTGGHEQYF.

The chain has TRBV30 and TRBJ2-7, with D possibly being TRBD2 (6 bases). CDR3 length: 12 residues. From germline, CDR1 is GTSNPN and CDR2 SVGIG (reference sequence). Trimming removed 4 bases from V and 7 bases from J, with 14 bases in between. The CDR3 DNA is TGTGCCTGGAATTCCGTCGGGGGTGAGCAGTACTTC. It translates to CAWNSVGGEQYF.

The rearrangement uses TRBV4-2 and TRBJ2-7, with D uncertain. The V gene lost 4 bases and the J gene lost 2 bases, with 18 bases spanning the gap. In germline, CDR1 is LGHNA, CDR2 YNFKEQ. This CDR3 region has 16 residues. Here the CDR3 DNA reads TGTGCCAGCAGCCCCGGATCGTCGGTGTCGGCCTACGAGCAGTACTTC. As protein: CASSPGSSVSAYEQYF.

Comment on this clone: This CDR3 is also generated by other DNA sequences in the sample. The CDR3 DNA is TGTGCCAGCAGTCTAGGGGATCAGCCCCAGCATTTT. Protein product: CASSLGDQPQHF. The V gene is TRBV5-6, the J gene TRBJ1-5, with D possibly TRBD1 on 5 matching bases. The CDR3 has 12 residues. V was shortened by 5 bases and J by 5 bases, with 8 bases between the two germline ends. Germline CDR1 SGHDT, CDR2 YYEEEE.

This clone was detected only once. The V and J genes are TRBV30 and TRBJ1-1; D is unresolved. V dropped 6 bases and J dropped 2 bases, with 7 bases sitting between them. In germline, CDR1 is GTSNPN, CDR2 SVGIG (reference sequence). The CDR3 extends over 11 amino acids. The CDR3 bases are TGTGCCTGTTCCTTAAACACTGAAGCTTTCTTT. As protein: CACSLNTEAFF.

In nucleotides, the CDR3 is TGTGCCAGCAGTGGAGGACTATACACAGATACGCAGTATTTT. Its protein product is CASSGGLYTDTQYF. The chain uses TRBV6-1 and TRBJ2-3, with D possibly matching TRBD2 (6 bases). From germline, CDR1 is MNHNS and CDR2 SASEGT. V was clipped by 4 bases and J by 2 bases, with 10 bases between them. There are 14 residues in the CDR3.

This clone came up a few times. Other DNA sequences in this sample translate to the same CDR3. The chain recombines TRBV5-4 with TRBJ2-7; D is perhaps TRBD1 (5 bases). This CDR3 spans 13 amino acids. Trimming pared 2 bases from V and 1 base from J, leaving 7 bases between. Looked up from germline, CDR1 is SGHNT and CDR2 is YYREEE (reference sequence). The CDR3 nucleotides are TGTGCCAGCAGCTTTCAGGGTTCCTACGAGCAGTACTTC. It yields the protein CASSFQGSYEQYF.

The chain recombines TRBV2 with TRBJ1-5; 7 bases line up with TRBD1. There are 14 residues in the CDR3. CDR1 and CDR2 from the germline V gene are SNHLY and FYNNEI. Unmatched junction bases numbered 4, after V lost 3 bases and J lost 5 bases. Here the CDR3 reads CASSEEGAYQPQHF. The CDR3 nucleotides are TGTGCCAGCAGTGAGGAGGGGGCCTATCAGCCCCAGCATTTT.

The rearrangement joins TRBV7-6 to TRBJ2-2, with TRBD2 matching over 12 bases. J lost 7 bases, V lost 5 bases, and 11 bases had no gene match. Germline CDR1 and CDR2: SGHVS and FNYEAQ. There are 17 residues in the CDR3. CDR3 in amino acids: CASSATTSGRKNGELFF. For the CDR3, the DNA is TGTGCCAGCAGCGCTACGACTAGCGGGAGAAAGAACGGGGAGCTGTTTTTT.

The gene calls are TRBV27 and TRBJ2-1; 10 bases match TRBD2. The CDR3 length is 14 residues. Looked up from germline, CDR1 is MNHEY and CDR2 is SMNVEV (reference sequence). Trimming at V came to 5 bases and at J to 6 bases, leaving 4 bases not matched to a gene. The DNA of the CDR3 is TGTGCCAGCAGTGAACTAGCGGGAACCAATGAGCAGTTCTTC. It translates to CASSELAGTNEQFF.

For this clone: The sample has other DNA sequences that encode this CDR3 too. The genes are TRBV5-1 and TRBJ2-7; a weak D match, TRBD2 (5 bases). The CDR3 consists of 12 residues. The ends were cut back, 0 bases at V and 5 bases at J, with 6 bases in the middle. CDR1 and CDR2 (germline): SGHRS, YFSETQ. This CDR3 reads CASSLVGDEQYF. DNA of the CDR3: TGCGCCAGCAGCTTGGTGGGAGACGAGCAGTACTTC.